This TCR beta chain was obtained from a study of OX40 agonist ivuxolimab in advanced cancers. Trimming pared 6 bases from V and 2 bases from J, leaving 13 bases between. CDR3 size: 14 residues. The germline CDR1 and CDR2 sequences are MNHNY and SVGAGI (reference sequence). In regard to this clone: Antigen specificity is unknown.

TCRdb keeps only in-frame clones here, not all; method: immunoSEQ multiplex PCR. The sample holds about 22,000 clones, roughly 82% seen once. Study-wide results and limits: At 0.1 to 3.0 mg/kg, clonal expansion of CD4+ and CD8+ blood T cells had occurred by week 6.

Material: CD4+ or CD8+ T cells sorted from blood, obtained in a trial of the OX40 agonist ivuxolimab. The chain carries TRBV6-6 and TRBJ1-2; tentative D call: TRBD1 (6 bases). The TCR comes from an adult with an advanced solid tumor such as melanoma, head and neck, liver or kidney cancer. In nucleotides, the CDR3 is TGTGCCAGCAGCTCTACCGACAGGAACTATGGCTACACCTTC. It encodes CASSSTDRNYGYTF.